The next 32 T cell receptor beta chains were all read from a single sample in a study of blood T cells in healthy people across ages. Through a sample-barcoded 5' primer and a J-beta primer mix, a second PCR was run for about 6 to 11 cycles. TCRdb processed the 5' RACE reads anew with MiXCR; each CDR3 protein has one entry. The sample carries about 1.1 million distinct CDR3 sequences, roughly two fifths recorded once. Sequencing input: blood. The source of these receptors is a man in his late teens or twenties in good health.

The CDR3: CSARQQAGANVLTF. CDR3 nucleotide sequence: TGCAGTGCTAGGCAGCAAGCTGGGGCCAACGTCCTGACTTTC. This chain uses TRBV20-1 with TRBJ2-6, with D unresolved. This CDR3 is 14 amino acids long. Germline CDR1 is DFQATT and CDR2 is SNEGSKA (reference sequence). The V end was cut by 3 bases, the J end by 2 bases, with 8 bases between.

To note about this clonotype: An end of the junction does not agree with germline; a read error may underlie this. The J gene is TRBJ1-2, the V gene TRBV9, with D maybe TRBD1 (6 bases). In germline, CDR1 is SGDLS, CDR2 YYNGEE. This CDR3 region has 15 residues. As DNA, the CDR3 is TGTGCCGGCAGCGTAGGACCGGGGGCCAGCTATGGCTACACCTTC. Encoded protein: CAGSVGPGASYGYTF. Together with reference TRBV9 and TRBJ1-2, the CDR3 gives the full variable domain: DSGVTQTPKHLITATGQRVTLRCSPRSGDLSVYWYQQSLDQGLQFLIQYYNGEERAKGNILERFSAQQFPDLHSELNLSSLELGDSALYFCAGSVGPGASYGYTFGSGTRLTVV.

V usage is TRBV4-2 and J usage is TRBJ1-1; the D is unclear. The CDR3 consists of 15 residues. The germline CDR1 and CDR2 sequences are LGHNA and YNFKEQ. Between the trimmed V and J ends, which lost 3 bases and 1 base, there was a span of 12 bases. This CDR3 is CASSQAGPANTEAFF. Here the CDR3 DNA reads TGTGCCAGCAGCCAGGCAGGACCCGCGAACACTGAAGCTTTCTTT.

The table lists this clonotype with a few counts. The V gene is TRBV12-5, the J gene TRBJ2-3; 10 bases match TRBD2. This CDR3 is built from 14 residues. Germline V gene data show CDR1 as LGHNT and CDR2 as FRNRAP. V trimming: 7 bases; J trimming: 4 bases; junction bases outside the gene matches: 5. The CDR3 protein is CASAASGGSDTQYF. CDR3 sequence (DNA): TGTGCTAGTGCCGCTAGCGGGGGATCAGATACGCAGTATTTT.

The rearrangement uses TRBV27 and TRBJ2-3; TRBD1 matches 8 bases. From germline, CDR1 is MNHEY and CDR2 SMNVEV (reference sequence). This CDR3 comprises 18 residues. The junction had 14 bases not matched to a gene; V was cut back by 6 bases and J by 0 bases. The CDR3, as DNA: TGTGCCAGCAGACCTTCCCCCGGACAGGGCGATAGCACAGATACGCAGTATTTT. This translates into CASRPSPGQGDSTDTQYF.

The chain has TRBV20-1 and TRBJ1-1, with D possibly being TRBD1 (5 bases). Germline CDR1 is DFQATT and CDR2 is SNEGSKA (reference sequence). This CDR3 is 13 amino acids long. Trimming took 0 bases from V and 6 from J, leaving 11 bases between them. The CDR3 region is CSARDGGEAEAFF. The CDR3 DNA reads TGCAGTGCTAGAGATGGGGGAGAAGCTGAAGCTTTCTTT.

Points on this clonotype: This may come from a read error, since a much larger clone is one base off. The chain links TRBV2 to TRBJ1-6, with D uncertain. V lost 6 bases and J 5 bases, leaving 5 bases between the germline ends. CDR3 length equals 12 residues. The germline CDR1 and CDR2 sequences are SNHLY and FYNNEI. CDR3 in DNA: TGTGCCAGCAGGGGGAATAATTCACCCCTCCACTTT. Encoded protein: CASRGNNSPLHF.

This sequence joins TRBV4-2 and TRBJ2-3; either TRBD1 or TRBD2 may fit D (5 bases each). The CDR3 runs to 16 residues. The germline V gene has CDR1 LGHNA and CDR2 YNFKEQ. The ends were cut back, 0 bases at V and 4 bases at J, with 14 bases in the middle. The DNA for the CDR3 is TGTGCCAGCAGCCAAGATCTGGGGACCCTGCCAGATACGCAGTATTTT. This encodes CASSQDLGTLPDTQYF.

V is TRBV5-1 and J is TRBJ1-1; D call uncertain. V lost 0 bases to trimming and J lost 11 bases, with 14 bases between them. Germline values: CDR1 SGHRS, CDR2 YFSETQ. The CDR3 runs 13 residues. The CDR3 region is CASSLAVGRSAFF. Here the CDR3 DNA reads TGCGCCAGCAGCTTGGCGGTCGGCAGGTCGGCTTTCTTT.

A few counts support this clonotype. This chain connects TRBV12-3 or TRBV12-4 to TRBJ1-5; 7 nucleotides line up with TRBD1. The V gene end was trimmed by 5 bases and the J gene end by 0 bases; junction bases not matched to a gene: 7. The CDR3 loop spans 16 amino acids. Written as DNA, the CDR3 is TGTGCCAGCAGTGCCACAGGGGTGGATAGCAATCAGCCCCAGCATTTT. This sequence encodes CASSATGVDSNQPQHF.

This clonotype showed up just a few times. V gene TRBV7-2 combines with J gene TRBJ2-2; 10 bases match TRBD1. J was trimmed by 5 bases and V by 6 bases; bases with no gene match: 9. CDR1 and CDR2 from the germline V gene are SGHTA and FQGNSA. There are 16 residues in the CDR3. The chain's CDR3 is CASRSSWDRGTGELFF. The CDR3 DNA reads TGTGCCAGCAGATCCTCATGGGACAGGGGAACCGGGGAGCTGTTTTTT.

This clonotype was recorded at least ten times. This chain uses TRBV15 with TRBJ1-5; a possible D gene is TRBD1 (5 bases). Germline CDR1 is LNHNV and CDR2 is YYDKDF (reference sequence). The CDR3 loop spans 14 amino acids. Between the trimmed V and J ends, which lost 3 bases and 2 bases, there was a span of 8 bases. CDR3 in amino acids: CATSSQGGNQPQHF. In DNA, the CDR3 is TGTGCCACCAGCAGTCAGGGAGGCAATCAGCCCCAGCATTTT.

This clonotype was counted between two and nine times. The J gene is TRBJ2-5, the V gene TRBV5-1; 9 bases fit TRBD2. The CDR3 has 15 residues. V gave up 5 bases and J gave up 1 base; unmatched junction bases: 6. Germline CDR1 is SGHRS and CDR2 is YFSETQ. The CDR3 coding sequence is TGCGCCAGCAGTTTGAGAGCGGGGGGCCAAGAGACCCAGTACTTC. Protein: CASSLRAGGQETQYF.

This clonotype has only a few counts. The chain uses TRBV4-1 and TRBJ2-1; 9 bases agree with TRBD2. This CDR3 comprises 16 residues. Germline CDR1 MGHRA, CDR2 YSYEKL. V shed 6 bases and J 5 bases; nucleotides not matched to a gene: 11. CDR3 in amino acids: CASRPDLAGRDNEQFF. The CDR3 DNA reads as TGCGCCAGCAGACCCGACCTAGCGGGGCGCGACAATGAGCAGTTCTTC.

This clonotype was detected only a few times. V usage is TRBV12-3 or TRBV12-4 and J usage is TRBJ1-2; D is ambiguous. CDR3 length: 12 amino acids. Trimming removed 7 bases at V and 4 bases at J, with 10 bases between. This CDR3 is CASTTRSYGYTF. In nucleotides, the CDR3 is TGTGCCAGCACTACACGGAGCTATGGCTACACCTTC.

The chain links TRBV12-3 or TRBV12-4 to TRBJ2-1, with TRBD1 as a possible D gene (6 bases). The end of the DNA is better explained by TRBJ2-7, so the J call may be wrong. The CDR3 is made up of 14 amino acids. This chain's CDR3 is CASSLRDNRNEQYF. The CDR3 DNA reads as TGTGCCAGCAGTCTCCGGGACAACCGGAATGAGCAGTACTTC.

As regards this clonotype: One junction end disagrees with the germline gene, perhaps due to a read error. The CDR3 region is CARSQHTGSNIETQYF. DNA of the CDR3: TGTGCCCGCAGCCAGCACACGGGATCCAATATAGAGACCCAGTACTTC. J is TRBJ2-5 and V is TRBV4-2; D might be TRBD2 (5 bases). CDR3 size: 16 residues. Germline CDR1 reads LGHNA; CDR2 reads YNFKEQ.

On this clonotype: A much bigger clone sits one base away, suggesting this may be a read error. The chain uses TRBV10-3 and TRBJ2-1; either TRBD1 or TRBD2 may fit D (5 bases each). V gave up 8 bases and J gave up 0 bases, with 17 bases separating them. Germline V gives CDR1 ENHRY, CDR2 SYGVKD. This CDR3 spans 16 amino acids. CDR3 in amino acids: CAIGGETEDSYNEQFF. DNA of the CDR3: TGTGCCATCGGGGGTGAAACAGAGGACTCCTACAATGAGCAGTTCTTC.

The gene calls are TRBV29-1 and TRBJ2-3; TRBD2 is a possible D gene (6 bases). The germline gives CDR1 SQVTM, CDR2 ANQGSEA. This CDR3 contains 17 residues. V dropped 3 bases and J dropped 1 base, with 20 bases sitting between them. In DNA form, the CDR3 reads TGCAGCGTTGAGGGGGGTCAAGGGTGGATGGGCACAGATACGCAGTATTTT. This translates into CSVEGGQGWMGTDTQYF.

V gene TRBV6-2 or TRBV6-3 combines with J gene TRBJ2-7; 9 bases agree with TRBD1. The junction had 9 bases not matched to a gene; V was cut back by 3 bases and J by 6 bases. CDR1 is MNHEY and CDR2 is SVGEGT in the germline V gene. The CDR3 runs 15 residues. The CDR3 region has the DNA TGTGCCAGCAGTTATCTCGGACAGGGGTCAGCCGAGCAGTACTTC. Protein sequence: CASSYLGQGSAEQYF.

The V gene is TRBV20-1, the J gene TRBJ1-2; a possible D gene is TRBD1 (5 bases). Per the germline V gene, CDR1 is DFQATT and CDR2 is SNEGSKA (reference sequence). V was clipped by 5 bases and J by 4 bases, with 11 bases between them. The CDR3 is made up of 12 amino acids. The CDR3 loop reads CSAPQGSYGYTF. DNA for the CDR3: TGCAGTGCTCCGCAGGGAAGCTATGGCTACACCTTC.

CDR3 protein: CASRTNGEPYREQYF. The CDR3 DNA sequence: TGTGCCAGCAGAACGAACGGAGAGCCTTATCGCGAGCAGTACTTC. The V gene is TRBV28, the J gene TRBJ2-7; D unresolved. The CDR3 covers 15 residues. Germline values: CDR1 MDHEN, CDR2 SYDVKM. The germline V and J ends were trimmed by 6 bases and 6 bases, with 21 bases remaining between them.

The chain carries TRBV5-1 and TRBJ1-1; 10 bases are a match to TRBD1. V lost 4 bases and J lost 11; bases outside the gene matches: 8. Germline V gene data show CDR1 as SGHRS and CDR2 as YFSETQ. This CDR3 has 13 amino acids. For the CDR3, the DNA is TGCGCCAGCAGCGCGACAGGGGGCGGTTGGGCTTTCTTT. Amino acids: CASSATGGGWAFF.

The genes are TRBV3-1 and TRBJ2-1, with no clear D. V was clipped by 0 bases and J by 10 bases, with 13 bases between them. This CDR3 has 14 amino acids. Germline CDR1 reads LGHDT; CDR2 reads YNNKEL (reference sequence). CDR3 nucleotide sequence: TGTGCCAGCAGCCAAGACGTCAGTGAACCAGAGCAGTTCTTC. It yields the protein CASSQDVSEPEQFF.

The J gene is TRBJ1-6, the V gene TRBV3-1, with 7 bases lining up with TRBD1. V was pared by 2 bases and J by 8 bases, with 6 bases of the junction left unmatched. CDR3 length equals 15 residues. Germline-derived CDR1 and CDR2 are LGHDT and YNNKEL (reference sequence). This chain's CDR3 is CASSQRGQEDSPLHF. CDR3 in DNA: TGTGCCAGCAGCCAAAGAGGACAGGAGGATTCACCCCTCCACTTT.

The genes are TRBV24-1 and TRBJ1-2; D is undetermined. V was cut by 3 bases and J by 7 bases, with 11 bases left in between. CDR1 is KGHDR and CDR2 is SFDVKD in the germline V gene. The CDR3 totals 13 residues. The CDR3 sequence is CATSDRPYAGYTF. The CDR3 nucleotides read TGTGCCACCAGTGATCGCCCCTACGCTGGCTACACCTTC.

At least ten counts were recorded for this clonotype. The chain carries TRBV5-1 and TRBJ2-3; possibly TRBD1 for D (6 bases). V gave up 2 bases and J gave up 1 base, with 8 bases separating them. The CDR3 covers 14 residues. Germline-derived CDR1 and CDR2 are SGHRS and YFSETQ. This CDR3 reads CASSFEGGTDTQYF. Written as DNA, the CDR3 is TGCGCCAGCAGCTTCGAGGGGGGCACAGATACGCAGTATTTT.

J is TRBJ2-3 and V is TRBV4-1; TRBD2 matches at 10 bases. Trimming took 3 bases from V and 3 from J; bases not matched to a gene: 6. The CDR3 loop spans 16 amino acids. Germline lookup yields CDR1 MGHRA and CDR2 YSYEKL. CDR3 in amino acids: CASSHRTSGFTDTQYF. In DNA, the CDR3 is TGCGCCAGCAGCCACCGGACTAGCGGTTTTACAGATACGCAGTATTTT.

The chain uses TRBV11-1 and TRBJ2-7; D is tentatively TRBD1 or TRBD2 (6 bases each). Trimming took off 5 bases at V and 7 bases at J, with 33 bases between the two ends. The CDR3 is 19 amino acids. Germline V gene lookup returns CDR1 SGHAT and CDR2 FQDESV (reference sequence). This CDR3 is CASSPAGFGGLKLYNEQYF. The CDR3 DNA is TGTGCCAGCAGCCCTGCAGGGTTCGGGGGCCTAAAGTTATACAATGAGCAGTACTTC.

The genes are TRBV28 and TRBJ1-1; D possibly corresponds to TRBD1 (5 bases). Trimming cost V 6 bases and J 7 bases, with 24 bases left between them. Germline-derived CDR1 and CDR2 are MDHEN and SYDVKM. CDR3 size: 16 residues. In DNA form, the CDR3 reads TGTGCCAGCAGCCTTACCTGGGGCGGGACTGACGTTGAAGCTTTCTTT. Its translation is CASSLTWGGTDVEAFF.

The chain is built from TRBV7-8 and TRBJ2-1, with 8 bases that match TRBD1. CDR3 length: 15 amino acids. Germline-derived CDR1 and CDR2 are SGHVS and FQNEAQ. V lost 5 bases to trimming and J lost 3 bases; unmatched junction nucleotides: 6. CDR3 residues: CASSHDRGLYNEQFF. The CDR3 region has the DNA TGTGCCAGCAGCCACGACAGGGGACTCTACAATGAGCAGTTCTTC.

The chain links TRBV12-5 to TRBJ1-3; 7 bases align to TRBD1. V lost 5 bases and J lost 3; bases outside the gene matches: 7. This CDR3 spans 15 amino acids. Germline CDR1 is LGHNT and CDR2 is FRNRAP. The CDR3 region has the DNA TGTGCTAGTGGTCCACAAACAGGGGTTGGAAACACCATATATTTT. Translating gives CASGPQTGVGNTIYF.